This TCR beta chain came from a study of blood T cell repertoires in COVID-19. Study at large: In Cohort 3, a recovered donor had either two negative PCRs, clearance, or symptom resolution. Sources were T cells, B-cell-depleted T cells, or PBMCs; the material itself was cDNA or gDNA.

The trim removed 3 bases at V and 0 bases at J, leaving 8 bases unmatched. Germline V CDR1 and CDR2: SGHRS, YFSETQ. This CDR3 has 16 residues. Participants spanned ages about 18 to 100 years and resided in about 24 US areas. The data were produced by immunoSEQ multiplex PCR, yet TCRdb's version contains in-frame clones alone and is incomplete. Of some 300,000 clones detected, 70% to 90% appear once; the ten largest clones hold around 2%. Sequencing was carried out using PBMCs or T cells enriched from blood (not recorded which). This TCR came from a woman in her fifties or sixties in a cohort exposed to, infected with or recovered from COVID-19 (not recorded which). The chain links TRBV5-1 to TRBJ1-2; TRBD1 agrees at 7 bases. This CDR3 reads CASSSLQGPSNYGYTF. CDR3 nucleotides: TGCGCCAGCAGCTCGCTACAGGGGCCGTCTAACTATGGCTACACCTTC.